This T cell receptor (beta chain) originates from a study of T cells in Graves' hyperthyroidism and ophthalmopathy. Study-wide context: Peripheral blood was acquired at first diagnosis, ahead of any therapy whatsoever.

Amplified TCR beta CDR3 regions derived from RNA transcripts. The primer set for the first-round RT-PCR of the TCR CDR3 was HTBI. MiXCR, run by TCRdb on the multiplex PCR reads, gives a single entry per CDR3 protein. The repertoire has hundreds of thousands of distinct CDR3 sequences, around 16% of them found once; the top ten carry 3.5% to 4%. Patients aged 18 to 65 had newly diagnosed hyperthyroidism that had lasted under 2 months. The clonotype originates from a woman in her 30s with Graves' hyperthyroidism. Material: blood.

CDR3 sequence reads: CASSFFGNTGELFF. CDR3 DNA: TGTGCCAGCAGCTTCTTTGGGAACACCGGGGAGCTGTTTTTT. This chain joins TRBV5-5 and TRBJ2-2, with no clear D. CDR3 length equals 14 residues. V lost 2 bases and J 1 base, leaving 6 bases between the germline ends. Germline-derived CDR1 and CDR2 are SGHKS and YYEKEE (reference sequence).